This T cell receptor beta chain was identified during a study of T cell repertoires and HLA-DP antigens. Notes on this clone: Its antigen remains unknown.

Data came from immunoSEQ multiplex PCR; TCRdb stores just in-frame clones and leaves some out. Of approximately 100,000 clones in the sample, 86% are singletons; the top ten hold roughly 1.5%. Sequencing was performed on CD4+ T cells from PBMCs. This receptor was obtained from a man aged 50 to 59 in good health and CMV-seronegative.

CDR3 sequence reads: CAALGAYEQYF. CDR3 bases: TGTGCCGCCTTGGGGGCCTACGAGCAGTACTTC. This chain links TRBV6-5 with TRBJ2-7; D tentatively fits TRBD1 or TRBD2 (5 bases each). Germline-derived CDR1 and CDR2 are MNHEY and SVGAGI. This CDR3 region has 11 residues. Trimming stripped 11 bases from V and 2 bases from J, with 10 bases between.